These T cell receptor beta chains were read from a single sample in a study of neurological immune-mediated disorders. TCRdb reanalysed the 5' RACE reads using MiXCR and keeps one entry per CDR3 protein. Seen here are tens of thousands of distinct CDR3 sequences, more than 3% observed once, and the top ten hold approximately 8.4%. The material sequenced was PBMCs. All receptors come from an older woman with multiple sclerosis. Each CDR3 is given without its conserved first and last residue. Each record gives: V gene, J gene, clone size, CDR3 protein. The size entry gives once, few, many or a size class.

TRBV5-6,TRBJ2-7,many,ASSLVQGVSYEQY
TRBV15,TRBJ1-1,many,ATSVATERAF
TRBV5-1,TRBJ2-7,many,ASSFDSRSSYEQY
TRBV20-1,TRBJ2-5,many,SARRGLVETQY
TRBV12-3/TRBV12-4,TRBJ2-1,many,ASSLASSGGAREQF
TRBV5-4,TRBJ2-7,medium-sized,ASSFVGTYYEQY
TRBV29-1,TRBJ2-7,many,SVGEGGLSYEQY
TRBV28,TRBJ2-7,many,ASRSGGPVEQY
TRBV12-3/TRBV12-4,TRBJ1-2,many,ASSLAVLRYGYT
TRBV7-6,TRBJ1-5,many,ASSLGGGFSNQPQH
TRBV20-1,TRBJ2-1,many,SSVRGAIYNEQF
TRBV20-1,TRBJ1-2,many,SARDHGGNGGRTRGYT
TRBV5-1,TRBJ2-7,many,ASSPRTGLAEQY
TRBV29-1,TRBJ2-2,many,SVDRGFTGELF
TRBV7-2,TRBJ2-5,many,ASSRGDSRRGTQY
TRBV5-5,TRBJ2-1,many,ASSATSLGEQF
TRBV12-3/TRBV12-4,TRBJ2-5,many,ASSLRDGGQETQY
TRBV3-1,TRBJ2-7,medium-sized,ASSPGFGTDYEQY
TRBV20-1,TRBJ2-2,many,SARARDLPNTGELF
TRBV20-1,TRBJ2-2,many,SAKGQGNTGELF
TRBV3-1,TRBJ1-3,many,ASREQGVGNTIY
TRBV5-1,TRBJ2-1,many,ASSAESSYNEQF
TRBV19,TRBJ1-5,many,ASTRFGTGGTRSNQPQH
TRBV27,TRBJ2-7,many,ASLGGTSHEQY
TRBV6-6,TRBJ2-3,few,ASSYQGSDTQY
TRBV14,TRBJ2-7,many,ASSQDLSPGYSYEQY
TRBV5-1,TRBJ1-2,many,ASSLARTSGGYT